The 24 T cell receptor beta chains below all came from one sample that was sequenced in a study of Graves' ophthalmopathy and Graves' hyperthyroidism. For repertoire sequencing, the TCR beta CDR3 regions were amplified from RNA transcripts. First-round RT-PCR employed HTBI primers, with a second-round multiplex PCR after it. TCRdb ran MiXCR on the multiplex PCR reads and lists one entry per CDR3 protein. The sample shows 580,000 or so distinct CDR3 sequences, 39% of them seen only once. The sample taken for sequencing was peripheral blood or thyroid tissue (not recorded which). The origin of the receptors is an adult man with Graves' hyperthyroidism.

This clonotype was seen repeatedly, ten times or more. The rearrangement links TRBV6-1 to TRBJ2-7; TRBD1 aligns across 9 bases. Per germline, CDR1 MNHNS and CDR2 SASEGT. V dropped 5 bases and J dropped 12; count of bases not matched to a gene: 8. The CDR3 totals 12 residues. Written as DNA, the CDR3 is TGTGCCAGCAGTACCCGGACAGGGGCAGGGTACTTC. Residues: CASSTRTGAGYF.

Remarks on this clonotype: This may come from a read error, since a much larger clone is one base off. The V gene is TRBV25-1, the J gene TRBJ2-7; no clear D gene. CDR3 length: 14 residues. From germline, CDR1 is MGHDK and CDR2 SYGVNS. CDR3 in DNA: TGTGCCAGCAGCCACGTTTCTGAAACCTACGGGCAGTACTTC. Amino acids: CASSHVSETYGQYF.

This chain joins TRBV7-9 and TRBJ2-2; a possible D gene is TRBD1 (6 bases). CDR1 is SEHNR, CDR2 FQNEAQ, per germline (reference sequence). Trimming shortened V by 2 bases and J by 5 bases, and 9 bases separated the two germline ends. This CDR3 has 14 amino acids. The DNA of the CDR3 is TGTGCCAGCAGCTTACAGGGGTCGACCGGGGAGCTGTTTTTT. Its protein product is CASSLQGSTGELFF.

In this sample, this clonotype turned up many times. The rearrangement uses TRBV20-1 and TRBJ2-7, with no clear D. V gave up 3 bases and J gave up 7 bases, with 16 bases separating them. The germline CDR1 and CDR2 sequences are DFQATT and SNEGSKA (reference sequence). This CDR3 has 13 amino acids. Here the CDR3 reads CSASSTRVGEQYF. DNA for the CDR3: TGCAGTGCTAGTTCGACGAGAGTGGGGGAGCAGTACTTC.

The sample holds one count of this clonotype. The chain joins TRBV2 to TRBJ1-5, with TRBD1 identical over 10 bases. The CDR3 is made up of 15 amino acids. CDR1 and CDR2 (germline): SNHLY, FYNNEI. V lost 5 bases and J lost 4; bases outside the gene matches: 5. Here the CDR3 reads CASSPRQGANQPQHF. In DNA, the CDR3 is TGTGCCAGCAGTCCGAGACAGGGGGCGAATCAGCCCCAGCATTTT.

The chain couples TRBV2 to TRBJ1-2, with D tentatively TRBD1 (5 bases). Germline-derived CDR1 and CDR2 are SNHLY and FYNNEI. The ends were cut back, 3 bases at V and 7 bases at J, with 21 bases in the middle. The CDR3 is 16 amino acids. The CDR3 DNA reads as TGTGCCAGCAGTGAGAGGATAGGGCAGGGTTTATCTGGCTACACCTTC. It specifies CASSERIGQGLSGYTF.

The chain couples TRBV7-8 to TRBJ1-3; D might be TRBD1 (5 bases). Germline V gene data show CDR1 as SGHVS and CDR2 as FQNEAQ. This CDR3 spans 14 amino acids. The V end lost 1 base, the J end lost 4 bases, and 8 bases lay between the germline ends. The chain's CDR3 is CASSLVTAGNTIYF. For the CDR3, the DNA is TGTGCCAGCAGCTTAGTGACAGCGGGAAACACCATATATTTT.

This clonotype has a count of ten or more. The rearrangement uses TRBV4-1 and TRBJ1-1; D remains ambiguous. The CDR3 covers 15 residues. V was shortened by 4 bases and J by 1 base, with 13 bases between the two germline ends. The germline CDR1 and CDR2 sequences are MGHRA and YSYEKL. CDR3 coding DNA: TGCGCCAGCAGCCGAACACAAATCTCGAACACTGAAGCTTTCTTT. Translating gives CASSRTQISNTEAFF.

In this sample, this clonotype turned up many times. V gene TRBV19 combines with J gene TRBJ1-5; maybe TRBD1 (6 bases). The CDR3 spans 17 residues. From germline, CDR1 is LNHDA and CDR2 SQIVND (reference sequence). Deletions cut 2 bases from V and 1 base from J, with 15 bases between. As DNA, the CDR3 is TGTGCCAGTAGTATATTACAGGGACCGGGGAGCAATCAGCCCCAGCATTTT. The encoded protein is CASSILQGPGSNQPQHF.

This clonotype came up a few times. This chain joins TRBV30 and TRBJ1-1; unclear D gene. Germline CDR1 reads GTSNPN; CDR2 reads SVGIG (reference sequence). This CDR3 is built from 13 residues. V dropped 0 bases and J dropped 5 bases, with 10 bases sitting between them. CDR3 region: CAWSVLRGTEAFF. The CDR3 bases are TGTGCCTGGAGTGTACTGAGAGGGACTGAAGCTTTCTTT.

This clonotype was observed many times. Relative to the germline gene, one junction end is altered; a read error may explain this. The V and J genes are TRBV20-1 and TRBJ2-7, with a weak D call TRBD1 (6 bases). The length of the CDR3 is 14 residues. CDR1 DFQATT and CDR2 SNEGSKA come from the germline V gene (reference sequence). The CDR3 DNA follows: TGCAGTGCTAGAGATTCCAGGGGCTCCAACGAGCAGTACTTC. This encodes CSARDSRGSNEQYF.

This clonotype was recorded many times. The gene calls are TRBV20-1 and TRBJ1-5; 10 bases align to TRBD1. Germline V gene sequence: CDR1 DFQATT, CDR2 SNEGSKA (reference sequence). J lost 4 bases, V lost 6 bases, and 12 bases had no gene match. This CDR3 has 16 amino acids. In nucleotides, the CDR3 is TGCAGTGCAATATTATCGGGACAGGGGCTGAATCAGCCCCAGCATTTT. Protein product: CSAILSGQGLNQPQHF.

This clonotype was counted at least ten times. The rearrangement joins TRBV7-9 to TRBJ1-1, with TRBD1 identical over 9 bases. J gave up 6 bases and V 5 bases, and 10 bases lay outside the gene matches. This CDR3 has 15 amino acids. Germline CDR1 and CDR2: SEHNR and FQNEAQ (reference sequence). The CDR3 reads CASSPPGQGRAEAFF. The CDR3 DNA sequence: TGTGCCAGCAGCCCACCGGGACAGGGCCGGGCTGAAGCTTTCTTT.

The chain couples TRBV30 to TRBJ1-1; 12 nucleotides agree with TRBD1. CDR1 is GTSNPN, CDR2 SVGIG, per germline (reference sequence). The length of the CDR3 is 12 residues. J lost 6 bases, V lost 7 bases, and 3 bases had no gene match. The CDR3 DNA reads TGTGCCTCCCGGGACAGGGGGCCTGAAGCTTTCTTT. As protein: CASRDRGPEAFF.

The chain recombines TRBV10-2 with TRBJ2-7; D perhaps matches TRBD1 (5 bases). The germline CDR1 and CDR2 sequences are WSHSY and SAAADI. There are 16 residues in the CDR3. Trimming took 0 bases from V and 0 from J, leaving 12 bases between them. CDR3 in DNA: TGCGCCAGCAGTGAGTCCGCAGGGCGAGACTCCTACGAGCAGTACTTC. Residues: CASSESAGRDSYEQYF.

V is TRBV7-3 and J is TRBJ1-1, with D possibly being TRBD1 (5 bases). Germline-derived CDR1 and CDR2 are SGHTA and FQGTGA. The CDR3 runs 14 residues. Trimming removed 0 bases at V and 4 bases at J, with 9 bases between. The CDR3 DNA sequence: TGTGCCAGCAGCTTAACGGGGACCCTCACTGAAGCTTTCTTT. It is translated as CASSLTGTLTEAFF.

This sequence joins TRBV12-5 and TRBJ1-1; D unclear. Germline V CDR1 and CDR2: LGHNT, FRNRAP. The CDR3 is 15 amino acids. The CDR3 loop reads CASSLAPSGSREQFF. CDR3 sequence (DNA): TGTGCCAGCAGTTTAGCCCCTAGCGGGAGTCGTGAGCAGTTCTTT.

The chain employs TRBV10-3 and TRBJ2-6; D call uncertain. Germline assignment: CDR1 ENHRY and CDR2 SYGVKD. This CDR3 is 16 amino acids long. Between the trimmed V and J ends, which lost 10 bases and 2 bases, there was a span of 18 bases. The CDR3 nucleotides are TGTGCCAGCACCCCTCAGGTGGGGACTGGGGCCAACGTCCTGACTTTC. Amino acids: CASTPQVGTGANVLTF.

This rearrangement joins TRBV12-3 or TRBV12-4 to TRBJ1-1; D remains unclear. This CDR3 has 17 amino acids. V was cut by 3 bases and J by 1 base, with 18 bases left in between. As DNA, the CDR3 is TGTGCCAGCAGTTTGGGAAGGTTGGGATGGGGGAACACTGAAGCTTTCTTT. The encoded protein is CASSLGRLGWGNTEAFF.

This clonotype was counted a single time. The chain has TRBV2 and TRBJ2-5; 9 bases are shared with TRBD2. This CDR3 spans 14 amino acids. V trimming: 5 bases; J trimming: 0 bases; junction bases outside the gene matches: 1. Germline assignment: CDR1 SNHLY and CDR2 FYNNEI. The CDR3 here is CASSSSGNQETQYF. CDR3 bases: TGTGCCAGCAGTTCTAGCGGGAACCAAGAGACCCAGTACTTC.

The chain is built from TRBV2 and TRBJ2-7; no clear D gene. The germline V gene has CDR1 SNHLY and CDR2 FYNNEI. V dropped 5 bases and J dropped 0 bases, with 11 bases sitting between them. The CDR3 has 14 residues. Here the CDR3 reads CASSTTRSSYEQYF. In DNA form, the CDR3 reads TGTGCCAGCAGTACGACGCGGTCCTCCTACGAGCAGTACTTC.

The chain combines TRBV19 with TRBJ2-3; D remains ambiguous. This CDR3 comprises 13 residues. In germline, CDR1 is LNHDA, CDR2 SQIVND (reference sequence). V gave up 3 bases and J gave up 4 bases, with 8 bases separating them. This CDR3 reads CASSMVWADTQYF. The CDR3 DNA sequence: TGTGCCAGTAGTATGGTCTGGGCAGATACGCAGTATTTT.

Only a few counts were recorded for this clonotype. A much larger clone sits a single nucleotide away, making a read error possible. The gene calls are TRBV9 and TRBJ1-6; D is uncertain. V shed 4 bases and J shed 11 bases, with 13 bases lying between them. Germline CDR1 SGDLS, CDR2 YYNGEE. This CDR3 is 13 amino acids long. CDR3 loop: CASSPRELPPLHF. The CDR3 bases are TGTGCCAGCAGCCCAAGGGAGTTGCCACCCCTCCACTTT.

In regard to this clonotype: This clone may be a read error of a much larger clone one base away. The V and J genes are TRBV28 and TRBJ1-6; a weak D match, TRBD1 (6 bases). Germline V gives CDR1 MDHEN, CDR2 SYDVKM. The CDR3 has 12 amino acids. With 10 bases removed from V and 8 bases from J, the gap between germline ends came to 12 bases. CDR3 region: CATNRVYSPLHF. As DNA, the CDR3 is TGTGCCACCAACAGGGTTTATTCACCCCTCCACTTT. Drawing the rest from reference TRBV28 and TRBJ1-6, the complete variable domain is DVKVTQSSRYLVKRTGEKVFLECVQDMDHENMFWYRQDPGLGLRLIYFSYDVKMKEKGDIPEGYSVSREKKERFSLILESASTNQTSMYLCATNRVYSPLHFGNGTRLTVT.